What follows describes a single T cell receptor (beta chain). Sequencing was performed with immunoSEQ multiplex PCR; in TCRdb, only in-frame clones are kept and a portion is missing. This table holds fewer than 400,000 clones, almost 90% found once. This specimen comes from a study of blood T cell repertoires in COVID-19. V was pared by 5 bases and J by 4 bases, with 11 bases between. Germline V gene lookup returns CDR1 SGHAT and CDR2 FQNNGV. The CDR3 contains 13 residues. The chain joins TRBV11-2 to TRBJ1-2; D is undetermined. The sequenced sample was peripheral blood. The clonotype originates from a woman aged 25 to 45 with COVID-19, enrolled during active disease. The CDR3 sequence is CASSKSGSYGYTF. The CDR3 DNA follows: TGTGCCAGCAGCAAATCAGGCAGCTATGGCTACACCTTC.